The 22 T cell receptor beta chains in this list originate from one sample, sequenced in a study of blood T cell repertoires in COVID-19 (dated by TCRdb to 2018 to 2020). Libraries were made using the immunoSEQ multiplex PCR assay. The table comes from immuneACCESS by way of TCRdb, which keeps in-frame sequences with V and J called. Part of the clones is missing from these tables; in studies checked, under half for an unresolved V gene and the rest for unknown reasons. The sample yields some 40,000 clones; 70% to 90% were counted once. Of the sample, 42% is held by the ten largest clones. Sequencing was done on a sample of peripheral blood. The receptors come from a human donor in a cohort sampled during active or convalescent COVID-19. The donor label of this sample is uncertain.

CDR3 bases: TGTGCCAGCACCCGACAGGGGCAAACAACTAATGAAAAACTGTTTTTT. This translates into CASTRQGQTTNEKLFF. V usage is TRBV7-9 and J usage is TRBJ1-4, with TRBD1 matching over 8 bases. The CDR3 covers 16 residues. V was pared by 7 bases and J by 0 bases, with 7 bases of the junction left unmatched. Germline lookup yields CDR1 SEHNR and CDR2 FQNEAQ (reference sequence).

This clone was detected once. The rearrangement joins TRBV9 to TRBJ1-2, with D perhaps matching TRBD1 (5 bases). Germline CDR1 SGDLS, CDR2 YYNGEE. V was shortened by 4 bases and J by 4 bases, with 14 bases between the two germline ends. The CDR3 spans 14 residues. In DNA form, the CDR3 reads TGTGCCAGCAGCCCACGAAAGGGGCCCTATGGCTACACCTTC. Translation gives CASSPRKGPYGYTF.

The V gene is TRBV5-1, the J gene TRBJ2-1, with D possibly being TRBD2 (5 bases). Germline CDR1 SGHRS, CDR2 YFSETQ. Trimming shortened V by 0 bases and J by 3 bases, and 13 bases separated the two germline ends. The CDR3 contains 16 residues. CDR3 protein: CASSLAGGPRYNEQFF. DNA for the CDR3: TGCGCCAGCAGCTTGGCCGGAGGACCGCGCTACAATGAGCAGTTCTTC.

The rearrangement uses TRBV5-1 and TRBJ1-1, with D possibly matching TRBD1 (6 bases). The germline CDR1 and CDR2 sequences are SGHRS and YFSETQ. This CDR3 has 15 amino acids. V gave up 1 base and J gave up 4 bases, with 14 bases separating them. CDR3 sequence reads: CASSLITGRGTEAFF. In nucleotides, the CDR3 is TGCGCCAGCAGCTTGATTACAGGGAGGGGCACTGAAGCTTTCTTT.

This clone was picked up a small number of times. V usage is TRBV24-1 and J usage is TRBJ2-2; D is perhaps TRBD1 (6 bases). Germline loops: CDR1 KGHDR, CDR2 SFDVKD. The V gene lost 1 base and the J gene lost 5 bases, with 19 bases spanning the gap. The CDR3 covers 18 residues. CDR3 DNA sequence: TGTGCCACCAGTGATTTAAAAATGAGTAGGGGGATGACCGGGGAGCTGTTTTTT. It yields the protein CATSDLKMSRGMTGELFF.

The chain couples TRBV6-4 to TRBJ2-1; 9 bases line up with TRBD2. This CDR3 contains 14 residues. V was clipped by 3 bases and J by 7 bases; unmatched bases: 4. CDR1 and CDR2 from the germline V gene are MRHNA and SNTAGT. In DNA form, the CDR3 reads TGTGCCAGCAGTGAAGGGACTAGCCCTAATGAGCAGTTCTTC. It codes for CASSEGTSPNEQFF.

The gene calls are TRBV3-1 (or the pseudogene TRBV3-2) and TRBJ2-1; 7 nucleotides align to TRBD2. With 6 bases clipped from V and 5 bases from J, the junction kept 10 bases outside the gene matches. CDR3 length: 15 residues. The V gene's germline CDR1 is LGHDT and CDR2 YNNKEL (reference sequence). CDR3 residues: CASRDGGGPNNEQFF. CDR3 coding DNA: TGTGCCAGCAGGGATGGGGGAGGGCCGAACAATGAGCAGTTCTTC.

J is TRBJ2-1 and V is TRBV4-1, with D possibly TRBD1 on 5 matching bases. The CDR3 extends over 17 amino acids. CDR1 is MGHRA and CDR2 is YSYEKL in the germline V gene. Trimming removed 0 bases from V and 4 bases from J, with 16 bases in between. The CDR3, as DNA: TGCGCCAGCAGCCAAGACCTCGCCAGGGCCCCATACAATGAGCAGTTCTTC. Amino acid sequence: CASSQDLARAPYNEQFF.

There are a few counts of this clone. This chain connects TRBV6-6 to TRBJ1-2; 7 nucleotides line up with TRBD1. This CDR3 is built from 14 residues. After removal of 4 bases from V and 2 bases from J, the junction contained 4 bases not matched to a gene. CDR1 MNHNY and CDR2 SVGAGI come from the germline V gene (reference sequence). The CDR3 spells CASSSTGLNYGYTF. Written as DNA, the CDR3 is TGTGCCAGCAGTTCGACAGGGCTAAACTATGGCTACACCTTC.

The sample holds one count of this clone. V is TRBV19 and J is TRBJ2-3, with 12 positions matching TRBD2. The CDR3 has 16 amino acids. From germline, CDR1 is LNHDA and CDR2 SQIVND (reference sequence). Trimming at V came to 4 bases and at J to 4 bases, leaving 6 bases not matched to a gene. The CDR3 nucleotides read TGTGCCAGTAGTAGCGGACTAGCGGGAACCCCAGATACGCAGTATTTT. Translated: CASSSGLAGTPDTQYF.

The rearrangement joins TRBV27 to TRBJ2-4, with 14 bases that match TRBD2. The CDR3 spans 17 residues. V was pared by 5 bases and J by 4 bases, with 7 bases of the junction left unmatched. Germline assignment: CDR1 MNHEY and CDR2 SMNVEV (reference sequence). Here the CDR3 reads CASSPGLAGGSKNIQYF. In DNA, the CDR3 is TGTGCCAGCAGTCCAGGACTAGCGGGAGGATCAAAAAACATTCAGTACTTC.

This clone occurred once. The J gene is TRBJ2-3, the V gene TRBV5-4; TRBD2 might be the D (6 bases). V lost 2 bases and J lost 5, with 12 bases in between. This CDR3 is built from 14 residues. Germline-derived CDR1 and CDR2 are SGHNT and YYREEE (reference sequence). In DNA form, the CDR3 reads TGTGCCAGCAGCTTCCGATACGGGGGAGATACGCAGTATTTT. Translated: CASSFRYGGDTQYF.

The V gene is TRBV19, the J gene TRBJ2-1; the D gene is possibly TRBD1 (8 bases). The CDR3 spans 14 residues. The ends were cut back, 1 base at V and 8 bases at J, with 12 bases in the middle. The germline V gene has CDR1 LNHDA and CDR2 SQIVND (reference sequence). As DNA, the CDR3 is TGTGCCAGTAGTATAGCTACAGGGGGGGATGAGCAGTTCTTC. Protein: CASSIATGGDEQFF.

The gene calls are TRBV30 and TRBJ2-3, with a weak D call TRBD1 (6 bases). The CDR3 has 13 residues. The V gene's germline CDR1 is GTSNPN and CDR2 SVGIG (reference sequence). The V end lost 8 bases, the J end lost 6 bases, and 18 bases lay between the germline ends. The CDR3 region has the DNA TGTGCCCTGGAAGGAGAGGGGGTGGATACGCAGTATTTT. Translated, it gives CALEGEGVDTQYF.

The rearrangement joins TRBV7-9 to TRBJ2-7; the D gene is possibly TRBD1 (5 bases). CDR3 length equals 13 residues. V lost 5 bases and J 3 bases, leaving 11 bases between the germline ends. The germline gives CDR1 SEHNR, CDR2 FQNEAQ (reference sequence). The CDR3 here is CASSPGQNYEQYF. Here the CDR3 DNA reads TGTGCCAGCAGCCCCGGACAAAACTACGAGCAGTACTTC.

This clone occurred a few times. This chain links TRBV2 with TRBJ2-1, with 9 bases that match TRBD2. With 6 bases clipped from V and 7 bases from J, the junction kept 13 bases outside the gene matches. From germline, CDR1 is SNHLY and CDR2 FYNNEI. This CDR3 spans 16 amino acids. Here the CDR3 reads CASRAWETSGTNEQFF. Here the CDR3 DNA reads TGTGCCAGCAGGGCTTGGGAGACTAGCGGTACTAATGAGCAGTTCTTC.

The CDR3 DNA is TGTGCCAGCAGCGTAGGTACAGGGAGTTTGACTGAAGCTTTCTTT. This codes for CASSVGTGSLTEAFF. The chain couples TRBV9 to TRBJ1-1; D is perhaps TRBD1 (6 bases). The CDR3 consists of 15 residues. V lost 0 bases to trimming and J lost 5 bases, with 14 bases between them. CDR1 is SGDLS and CDR2 is YYNGEE in the germline V gene.

In DNA, the CDR3 is TGTGCCAGTATCAATCCCCGAAGGGACAGCTCTGGAAACACCATATATTTT. This translates into CASINPRRDSSGNTIYF. This chain links TRBV19 with TRBJ1-3, with 7 nucleotides matching TRBD1. The V gene's germline CDR1 is LNHDA and CDR2 SQIVND (reference sequence). With V trimmed by 7 bases and J by 0 bases, 12 bases remained unmatched. CDR3 length equals 17 residues.

The V gene is TRBV30, the J gene TRBJ1-5; D unclear. V lost 0 bases and J lost 7, with 13 bases in between. Germline CDR1 and CDR2: GTSNPN and SVGIG (reference sequence). The CDR3 extends over 14 amino acids. CDR3 nucleotides: TGTGCCTGGAGTGTTGGAATCCGGGAGCAGCCCCAGCATTTT. This gives the protein CAWSVGIREQPQHF.

The chain joins TRBV7-3 to TRBJ1-5; D gene unclear. The germline V and J ends were trimmed by 11 bases and 0 bases, with 8 bases remaining between them. The V gene's germline CDR1 is SGHTA and CDR2 FQGTGA. The CDR3 sequence is 12 residues long. The CDR3 reads CAGPFSNQPQHF. CDR3 nucleotide sequence: TGTGCCGGGCCTTTTAGCAATCAGCCCCAGCATTTT.

The chain carries TRBV27 and TRBJ2-5; tentative D call: TRBD2 (5 bases). Germline assignment: CDR1 MNHEY and CDR2 SMNVEV (reference sequence). The V end was cut by 3 bases, the J end by 5 bases, with 10 bases between. The CDR3 is 13 amino acids. CDR3 sequence (DNA): TGTGCCAGCAGTTTCATGGGAGACGAGACCCAGTACTTC. It specifies CASSFMGDETQYF.

This clone was counted many times. J is TRBJ2-7 and V is TRBV6-5; TRBD1 matches 9 bases. The germline V gene encodes CDR1 MNHEY and CDR2 SVGAGI. With V trimmed by 5 bases and J by 7 bases, 9 bases remained unmatched. The CDR3 length is 14 residues. The CDR3 DNA reads as TGTGCCAGCAGTCTGAGGCGGGGGACAGGGGAGCAGTACTTC. It codes for CASSLRRGTGEQYF.